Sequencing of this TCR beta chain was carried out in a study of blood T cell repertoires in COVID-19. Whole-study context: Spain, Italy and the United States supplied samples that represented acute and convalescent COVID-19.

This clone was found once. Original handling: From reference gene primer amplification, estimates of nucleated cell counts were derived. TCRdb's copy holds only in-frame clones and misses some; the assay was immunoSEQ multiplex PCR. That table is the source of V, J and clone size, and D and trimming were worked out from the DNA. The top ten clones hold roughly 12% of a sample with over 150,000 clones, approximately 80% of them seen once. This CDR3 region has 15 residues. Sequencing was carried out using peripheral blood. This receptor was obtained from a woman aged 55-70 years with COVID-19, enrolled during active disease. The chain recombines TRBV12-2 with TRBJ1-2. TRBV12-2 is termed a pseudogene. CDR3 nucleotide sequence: TGTGCAAGTCGCCCCCGGGAGAGAGGGGCCTATGGCTACACCTTC. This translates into CASRPRERGAYGYTF.